These 30 T cell receptor beta chains share one sample of origin, sequenced in a study of patients and donors after allogeneic stem cell transplantation. From the RT-PCR reads, TCRdb called clonotypes with MiXCR, one entry per CDR3 protein. The table includes fewer than 30,000 distinct CDR3 sequences, 8% to 10% detected once. Sequencing was carried out using blood, either unsorted or a sorted T cell fraction (not recorded which). These receptors were obtained from a human donor who was either an allogeneic HSCT recipient or a stem cell or donor lymphocyte infusion donor (not recorded which). It is not recorded whose cells these are; they may come from a transplant donor.

This chain links TRBV20-1 with TRBJ1-2; D may be TRBD1 (5 bases). The CDR3 loop spans 11 amino acids. V lost 6 bases and J 5 bases, leaving 10 bases between the germline ends. Per the germline V gene, CDR1 is DFQATT and CDR2 is SNEGSKA (reference sequence). The CDR3 nucleotides are TGCAGTGCCATTGGGACTTATGGCTACACCTTC. This encodes CSAIGTYGYTF.

The chain employs TRBV28 and TRBJ2-4, with D unresolved. The ends were cut back, 7 bases at V and 0 bases at J, with 16 bases in the middle. The CDR3 contains 16 residues. CDR1 and CDR2 (germline): MDHEN, SYDVKM. Here the CDR3 reads CASTPEFGLAKNIQYF. In DNA form, the CDR3 reads TGTGCCAGCACTCCGGAATTCGGGTTAGCCAAAAACATTCAGTACTTC. Filled out from reference TRBV28 and TRBJ2-4, the complete variable domain reads DVKVTQSSRYLVKRTGEKVFLECVQDMDHENMFWYRQDPGLGLRLIYFSYDVKMKEKGDIPEGYSVSREKKERFSLILESASTNQTSMYLCASTPEFGLAKNIQYFGAGTRLSVL.

This chain links TRBV15 with TRBJ2-7; possibly TRBD1 or TRBD2 for D (6 bases each). The V gene's germline CDR1 is LNHNV and CDR2 YYDKDF (reference sequence). The V and J ends lost 2 bases and 7 bases respectively, with 21 bases between them. This CDR3 has 16 residues. The CDR3 DNA sequence: TGTGCCACCAGCAGATCGGGGGCAGTCAATCGCGGGGAGCAGTACTTC. Protein product: CATSRSGAVNRGEQYF.

The J gene is TRBJ1-2, the V gene TRBV5-1, with 9 bases that match TRBD1. The CDR3 extends over 17 amino acids. J was trimmed by 3 bases and V by 1 base; bases with no gene match: 10. CDR1 is SGHRS, CDR2 YFSETQ, per germline. This CDR3 reads CASSLLPGTGRDYGYTF. CDR3 in DNA: TGCGCCAGCAGCTTGCTACCGGGGACAGGGAGAGACTATGGCTACACCTTC.

This clonotype was seen many times. The J gene is TRBJ1-2, the V gene TRBV29-1; 9 bases align to TRBD1. The V gene's germline CDR1 is SQVTM and CDR2 ANQGSEA. Trimming removed 6 bases from V and 12 bases from J; junction bases left unmatched: 14. The CDR3 is 13 amino acids. The CDR3 DNA reads TGCAGCGTCCTGACAGGGGGTATTCTAGAGGACACCTTC. This translates into CSVLTGGILEDTF.

This clonotype was seen only a few times. The chain combines TRBV7-3 with TRBJ1-2; D is unclear. From germline, CDR1 is SGHTA and CDR2 FQGTGA. The CDR3 loop spans 13 amino acids. Trimming pared 6 bases from V and 2 bases from J, leaving 10 bases between. The CDR3 is CASSRDKNYGYTF. CDR3 sequence (DNA): TGTGCCAGCAGTCGCGACAAGAACTATGGCTACACCTTC.

This clonotype was seen a few times. The chain joins TRBV24-1 to TRBJ1-1; a possible D gene is TRBD1 (6 bases). Trimming cost V 7 bases and J 0 bases, with 14 bases left between them. The length of the CDR3 is 15 residues. Germline CDR1 and CDR2: KGHDR and SFDVKD. The DNA of the CDR3 is TGTGCCACCAGAGAGCAACAGGGTATGAACACTGAAGCTTTCTTT. Translated, it gives CATREQQGMNTEAFF.

The chain uses TRBV28 and TRBJ1-3; tentatively, D is TRBD1 (5 bases). This CDR3 spans 15 amino acids. Per germline, CDR1 MDHEN and CDR2 SYDVKM. V was clipped by 7 bases and J by 4 bases, with 17 bases between them. The CDR3 is CASTTPGTLGNTIYF. CDR3 nucleotides: TGTGCCAGCACAACCCCCGGGACTCTGGGAAACACCATATATTTT. Complete variable domain (other parts from reference TRBV28 and TRBJ1-3): DVKVTQSSRYLVKRTGEKVFLECVQDMDHENMFWYRQDPGLGLRLIYFSYDVKMKEKGDIPEGYSVSREKKERFSLILESASTNQTSMYLCASTTPGTLGNTIYFGEGSWLTVV.

V gene TRBV7-2 combines with J gene TRBJ1-1, with 11 positions matching TRBD1. Trimming cost V 4 bases and J 3 bases; bases outside gene matches: 4. Germline V gene sequence: CDR1 SGHTA, CDR2 FQGNSA. The CDR3 is 15 amino acids. CDR3 sequence (DNA): TGTGCCAGCAGCTGGGGGACAGGGGGGCACACTGAAGCTTTCTTT. It encodes CASSWGTGGHTEAFF.

In this sample, this clonotype turned up many times. The chain recombines TRBV28 with TRBJ2-7; tentative D call: TRBD2 (6 bases). V shed 2 bases and J shed 5 bases, with 16 bases lying between them. CDR3 length: 15 amino acids. Germline CDR1 is MDHEN and CDR2 is SYDVKM. Written as DNA, the CDR3 is TGTGCCAGCAGTTTAACAGGCTCCCCGGGGGACGAGCAGTACTTC. This translates into CASSLTGSPGDEQYF.

The genes are TRBV29-1 and TRBJ2-7, with D possibly being TRBD2 (5 bases). Germline V gene lookup returns CDR1 SQVTM and CDR2 ANQGSEA. The CDR3 consists of 13 residues. The ends were cut back, 1 base at V and 0 bases at J, with 7 bases in the middle. CDR3 in amino acids: CSVEVGSSYEQYF. The CDR3 DNA reads as TGCAGCGTTGAAGTTGGGAGCTCCTACGAGCAGTACTTC.

This clonotype was seen only a few times. CDR3 DNA sequence: TGTGCCAGCAGCTTGACTGGTTATAGCTCACCCCTCCACTTT. Protein sequence: CASSLTGYSSPLHF. The V call is TRBV7-3, the J call TRBJ1-6; no reliable D call. V was clipped by 3 bases and J by 10 bases, with 13 bases between them. In germline, CDR1 is SGHTA, CDR2 FQGTGA. The CDR3 totals 14 residues.

This clonotype was seen ten or more times. The chain links TRBV19 to TRBJ1-5, with 7 bases identical to TRBD1. V lost 5 bases to trimming and J lost 3 bases; unmatched junction nucleotides: 7. CDR3 length: 15 amino acids. Germline CDR1 is LNHDA and CDR2 is SQIVND (reference sequence). The CDR3: CASSSGGGNNQPQHF. CDR3 DNA: TGTGCCAGTAGTTCAGGGGGGGGGAACAATCAGCCCCAGCATTTT.

In its sample, this clonotype was seen a few times. The V call is TRBV15, the J call TRBJ2-7; 9 bases fit TRBD1. V lost 1 base and J lost 2; bases outside the gene matches: 3. The CDR3 is made up of 15 amino acids. The germline gives CDR1 LNHNV, CDR2 YYDKDF (reference sequence). Here the CDR3 reads CATSRGRQGAYEQYF. The CDR3, as DNA: TGTGCCACCAGCAGAGGGAGACAGGGGGCCTACGAGCAGTACTTC.

This chain uses TRBV24-1 with TRBJ1-4, with D perhaps TRBD1 (6 bases). Germline CDR1 and CDR2: KGHDR and SFDVKD. CDR3 length equals 15 residues. V was pared by 4 bases and J by 7 bases, with 15 bases between. The CDR3 region is CATSDPRDNREKLFF. The CDR3 DNA reads as TGTGCCACCAGTGACCCCCGGGACAATCGTGAAAAACTGTTTTTT.

Only a few counts were recorded for this clonotype. V is TRBV3-1 and J is TRBJ1-1, with a tentative D call TRBD1 (6 bases). Per germline, CDR1 LGHDT and CDR2 YNNKEL (reference sequence). The length of the CDR3 is 16 residues. Trimming pared 4 bases from V and 5 bases from J, leaving 20 bases between. In DNA, the CDR3 is TGTGCCAGCAGCCTGTCGTGGGGGCCATTGCGGACTGAAGCTTTCTTT. Its translation: CASSLSWGPLRTEAFF.

There are many counts of this clonotype. The chain recombines TRBV2 with TRBJ2-6, with D perhaps matching TRBD1 or TRBD2 (5 bases each). From germline, CDR1 is SNHLY and CDR2 FYNNEI. The V gene lost 8 bases and the J gene lost 0 bases, with 5 bases spanning the gap. The CDR3 covers 13 residues. The CDR3 loop is CASGGSGANVLTF. CDR3 DNA sequence: TGTGCCAGCGGGGGCTCTGGGGCCAACGTCCTGACTTTC.

This clonotype has more than one count but fewer than ten. The chain couples TRBV21-1 to TRBJ1-2; the listed D gene, TRBD1, was not tested against the DNA. TRBV21-1 is classified as a pseudogene. The CDR3 is 17 residues long. The CDR3 bases are TGTGCCAGCACCGTCGGGGAGTCGACAGGAGGGAACTATGGCTACACCTTC. Amino acids: CASTVGESTGGNYGYTF.

This clonotype was counted ten times or more. The gene calls are TRBV7-9 and TRBJ2-3, with D possibly TRBD1 on 6 matching bases. V gave up 1 base and J gave up 5 bases, with 10 bases separating them. The CDR3 length is 14 residues. In germline, CDR1 is SEHNR, CDR2 FQNEAQ (reference sequence). In DNA, the CDR3 is TGTGCCAGCAGCTTAGACAGGGTCGGAGATACGCAGTATTTT. Its protein is CASSLDRVGDTQYF.

This clonotype was seen repeatedly, ten times or more. The chain joins TRBV7-9 to TRBJ2-1; tentative D call: TRBD2 (6 bases). Germline V gene lookup returns CDR1 SEHNR and CDR2 FQNEAQ (reference sequence). Trimming removed 5 bases from V and 0 bases from J, with 11 bases in between. The CDR3 has 15 amino acids. The CDR3 sequence is CASSRDSSSYNEQFF. CDR3 sequence (DNA): TGTGCCAGCAGCCGGGACTCGAGCTCCTACAATGAGCAGTTCTTC.

A few counts support this clonotype. V and J are TRBV6-5 and TRBJ1-2; 7 bases fit TRBD1. The V and J ends lost 3 bases and 13 bases, in that order; junction bases with no gene match: 14. The V gene's germline CDR1 is MNHEY and CDR2 SVGAGI. CDR3 size: 14 residues. The CDR3 nucleotides read TGTGCCAGCAGTTATGGGGGCGAGGGGGCACGGGGCACCTTC. Its protein is CASSYGGEGARGTF.

The V call is TRBV7-3, the J call TRBJ2-7; D is perhaps TRBD1 (5 bases). The CDR3 is 11 residues long. Germline lookup yields CDR1 SGHTA and CDR2 FQGTGA. Trimming removed 5 bases from V and 5 bases from J, with 7 bases in between. CDR3 bases: TGTGCCAGCAGCACAGGACACGAGCAGTACTTC. Its translation: CASSTGHEQYF.

This clonotype came up many times. V usage is TRBV4-2 and J usage is TRBJ1-3; D unresolved. V shed 0 bases and J shed 0 bases, with 9 bases lying between them. This CDR3 spans 16 amino acids. Germline V gives CDR1 LGHNA, CDR2 YNFKEQ. The CDR3 is CASSQDPSTSGNTIYF. DNA of the CDR3: TGTGCCAGCAGCCAAGACCCCTCCACCTCTGGAAACACCATATATTTT.

In its sample, this clonotype was seen many times. The rearrangement joins TRBV13 to TRBJ2-1, with D unresolved. CDR3 length: 11 amino acids. Deletions cut 6 bases from V and 3 bases from J, with 3 bases between. Germline assignment: CDR1 PRHDT and CDR2 FYEKMQ (reference sequence). The CDR3 region has the DNA TGTGCCAGCAGGTACTACAATGAGCAGTTCTTC. Its translation: CASRYYNEQFF.

This chain links TRBV19 with TRBJ2-1, with D hard to call. V dropped 7 bases and J dropped 4 bases, with 8 bases sitting between them. CDR1 and CDR2 from the germline V gene are LNHDA and SQIVND (reference sequence). The CDR3 is made up of 12 amino acids. CDR3 nucleotides: TGTGCCAGTAACAGCTTATACAATGAGCAGTTCTTC. As protein: CASNSLYNEQFF.

This chain connects TRBV19 to TRBJ2-1, with D possibly being TRBD1 or TRBD2 (7 bases each). Germline V lookup: CDR1 LNHDA, CDR2 SQIVND (reference sequence). V was cut by 8 bases and J by 2 bases, with 16 bases left in between. The CDR3 consists of 15 residues. The CDR3 DNA follows: TGTGCCAGTCGAAGGGGGCTAGCGGCCTACAATGAGCAGTTCTTC. Its protein product is CASRRGLAAYNEQFF.

The rearrangement joins TRBV5-6 to TRBJ2-3; D perhaps matches TRBD2 (7 bases). The CDR3 is 17 amino acids. The germline CDR1 and CDR2 sequences are SGHDT and YYEEEE. With 1 base removed from V and 8 bases from J, the gap between germline ends came to 23 bases. The CDR3 sequence: CASSLWRGGSPGGTQYF. In DNA, the CDR3 is TGTGCCAGCAGCTTGTGGAGGGGGGGGTCCCCTGGGGGTACGCAGTATTTT.

This clonotype is deemed medium-sized. The chain combines TRBV10-3 with TRBJ1-1; 8 bases are a match to TRBD1. CDR1 is ENHRY and CDR2 is SYGVKD in the germline V gene. There are 15 residues in the CDR3. V was pared by 0 bases and J by 11 bases, with 11 bases of the junction left unmatched. The CDR3 DNA reads TGTGCCATCAGTGAGTCAGCAGGGGGCGGATTGGATGCTTTCTTT. It specifies CAISESAGGGLDAFF.

The V gene is TRBV9, the J gene TRBJ2-5; D is perhaps TRBD1 or TRBD2 (5 bases each). Trimming took 4 bases from V and 1 from J, leaving 14 bases between them. Germline CDR1 reads SGDLS; CDR2 reads YYNGEE. CDR3 length equals 15 residues. CDR3 sequence reads: CASSPRWGPQETQYF. CDR3 bases: TGTGCCAGCAGCCCCCGTTGGGGACCCCAAGAGACCCAGTACTTC.

This clonotype was seen many times. V and J are TRBV6-1 and TRBJ2-1, with TRBD1 as a possible D gene (7 bases). Germline CDR1 reads MNHNS; CDR2 reads SASEGT. The CDR3 loop spans 15 amino acids. The V end was cut by 5 bases, the J end by 6 bases, with 17 bases between. The CDR3 spells CASSQGGVGGNEQFF. CDR3 bases: TGTGCCAGCAGTCAGGGGGGAGTAGGTGGCAATGAGCAGTTCTTC.